These 32 T cell receptor beta chains were sequenced from one sample in a study of blood T cell repertoires in COVID-19. Only in-frame clones appear in the TCRdb table, and some are missing; sequencing was by immunoSEQ multiplex PCR. The sample contains more than 250,000 clones, around four fifths of which appear only once. Sample: peripheral blood. The origin of the receptors is a man in his 60s who had recovered from COVID-19.

The chain has TRBV6-1 and TRBJ2-2; tentatively, D is TRBD1 (7 bases). Germline CDR1 and CDR2: MNHNS and SASEGT. This CDR3 region has 19 residues. V was cut by 4 bases and J by 4 bases, with 25 bases left in between. CDR3 in amino acids: CASSAQVTTGQGGTGELFF. In nucleotides, the CDR3 is TGTGCCAGCAGTGCCCAGGTGACCACCGGGCAGGGGGGCACCGGGGAGCTGTTTTTT.

This clone appeared once. The J gene is TRBJ1-2, the V gene TRBV7-2, with TRBD1 matching 8 bases. The CDR3 length is 15 residues. Germline CDR1 reads SGHTA; CDR2 reads FQGNSA. The V segment lost 4 bases and the J segment 7 bases; nucleotides outside the gene matches: 11. Here the CDR3 DNA reads TGTGCCAGCAGCTACCGGGACAGGCTGTCTTCTGGCTACACCTTC. Amino acid sequence: CASSYRDRLSSGYTF.

This chain joins TRBV6-5 and TRBJ1-5, with D unclear. The CDR3 sequence is 14 residues long. Germline V CDR1 and CDR2: MNHEY, SVGAGI. V shed 4 bases and J shed 1 base, with 8 bases lying between them. The CDR3 DNA follows: TGTGCCAGCAGTTCATACCGGAGCAATCAGCCCCAGCATTTT. This sequence encodes CASSSYRSNQPQHF.

The rearrangement links TRBV5-6 to TRBJ1-1, with unresolved D. The V end was cut by 0 bases, the J end by 1 base, with 7 bases between. This CDR3 spans 14 amino acids. Looked up from germline, CDR1 is SGHDT and CDR2 is YYEEEE. The CDR3 sequence is CASSLAGRNTEAFF. The CDR3 region has the DNA TGTGCCAGCAGCTTGGCCGGGAGGAACACTGAAGCTTTCTTT.

This chain uses TRBV5-1 with TRBJ2-1; 9 nucleotides line up with TRBD2. Germline trimming cut 1 base from V and 0 bases from J; bases unmatched to any gene: 14. In germline, CDR1 is SGHRS, CDR2 YFSETQ. The length of the CDR3 is 20 residues. The CDR3 region is CASSLSYLSGRRISYNEQFF. The CDR3, as DNA: TGCGCCAGCAGCTTGTCTTATCTAAGCGGGAGGCGGATCTCCTACAATGAGCAGTTCTTC.

The chain employs TRBV29-1 and TRBJ2-1, with D possibly matching TRBD2 (6 bases). Germline V CDR1 and CDR2: SQVTM, ANQGSEA. The CDR3 runs to 12 residues. The CDR3 DNA sequence: TGCAGTGCCTGGGGGGAGTACAATGAGCAGTTCTTC. It yields the protein CSAWGEYNEQFF.

This clone was counted only a few times. This chain connects TRBV7-9 to TRBJ2-1; 7 nucleotides line up with TRBD1. Germline CDR1 reads SEHNR; CDR2 reads FQNEAQ (reference sequence). The length of the CDR3 is 16 residues. Trimming at V came to 6 bases and at J to 3 bases, leaving 11 bases not matched to a gene. DNA for the CDR3: TGTGCCAGCAGTCCGCACAGGGGCCGCATCTACAATGAGCAGTTCTTC. Translating gives CASSPHRGRIYNEQFF.

The rearrangement links TRBV19 to TRBJ1-1, with a tentative D call TRBD1 (5 bases). V was clipped by 0 bases and J by 8 bases, with 25 bases between them. Germline values: CDR1 LNHDA, CDR2 SQIVND (reference sequence). The CDR3 loop spans 18 amino acids. Here the CDR3 DNA reads TGTGCCAGTAGTATAGAGGGCGGGTTAAAGCGGGGGAACCAAGAAGCTTTCTTT. It yields the protein CASSIEGGLKRGNQEAFF.

This chain links TRBV6-2 or TRBV6-3 with TRBJ2-5; no definite D call. The CDR3 totals 13 residues. Trimming cost V 6 bases and J 5 bases, with 13 bases left between them. Looked up from germline, CDR1 is MNHEY and CDR2 is SVGEGT. The CDR3 DNA reads as TGTGCCAGCAGCCTTACCCTCGGGGAGACCCAGTACTTC. Translating gives CASSLTLGETQYF.

The V gene is TRBV6-5, the J gene TRBJ1-6, with TRBD1 as a possible D gene (5 bases). The germline V gene has CDR1 MNHEY and CDR2 SVGAGI. This CDR3 is built from 15 residues. V was cut by 7 bases and J by 7 bases, with 17 bases left in between. CDR3 protein: CASTGGVSLNSPLHF. The CDR3 DNA follows: TGTGCCAGCACCGGGGGGGTCTCCTTAAATTCACCCCTCCACTTT.

The genes are TRBV5-1 and TRBJ1-1, with D possibly TRBD1 on 5 matching bases. V was clipped by 0 bases and J by 8 bases, with 14 bases between them. Per germline, CDR1 SGHRS and CDR2 YFSETQ. The CDR3 totals 14 residues. In nucleotides, the CDR3 is TGCGCCAGCAGCTTGGCCCCACAGGTGGGGGAAGCTTTCTTT. Its protein product is CASSLAPQVGEAFF.

This rearrangement joins TRBV7-9 to TRBJ1-3; D is unclear. From germline, CDR1 is SEHNR and CDR2 FQNEAQ (reference sequence). V lost 4 bases, J lost 3 bases, and 10 bases lay in between. The CDR3 loop spans 14 amino acids. CDR3 nucleotides: TGTGCCAGCAGCTCTAGACGTGGTGGAAACACCATATATTTT. Encoded protein: CASSSRRGGNTIYF.

The rearrangement links TRBV29-1 to TRBJ2-5; 8 bases match TRBD1. The V and J ends lost 7 bases and 8 bases, in that order; junction bases with no gene match: 9. The CDR3 runs 12 residues. Germline V lookup: CDR1 SQVTM, CDR2 ANQGSEA. CDR3 bases: TGCAGCGCCGGACAGGGCCTAGGAACCCAGTACTTC. Translation: CSAGQGLGTQYF.

The chain combines TRBV5-1 with TRBJ1-1, with TRBD1 matching 7 bases. CDR1 and CDR2 (germline): SGHRS, YFSETQ. Unmatched junction bases numbered 6, after V lost 4 bases and J lost 0 bases. There are 15 residues in the CDR3. CDR3 nucleotide sequence: TGCGCCAGCAGCGAATCGGGACAGTTGAACACTGAAGCTTTCTTT. Translated: CASSESGQLNTEAFF. The full variable domain, its missing parts supplied by reference TRBV5-1 and TRBJ1-1, is KAGVTQTPRYLIKTRGQQVTLSCSPISGHRSVSWYQQTPGQGLQFLFEYFSETQRNKGNFPGRFSGRQFSNSRSEMNVSTLELGDSALYLCASSESGQLNTEAFFGQGTRLTVV.

The chain's CDR3 is CASSLEPRGDFEQYF. CDR3 bases: TGTGCCAGCAGCTTAGAGCCCAGGGGAGATTTCGAGCAGTACTTC. This chain uses TRBV7-2 with TRBJ2-7; a weak D match, TRBD1 (6 bases). CDR3 length: 15 residues. The germline gives CDR1 SGHTA, CDR2 FQGNSA. V was trimmed by 1 base and J by 6 bases, leaving 16 bases between them.

The rearrangement uses TRBV27 and TRBJ2-7; 7 positions match TRBD2. This CDR3 is built from 16 residues. J lost 2 bases, V lost 3 bases, and 10 bases had no gene match. CDR1 is MNHEY and CDR2 is SMNVEV in the germline V gene (reference sequence). The CDR3 reads CASSFSWGGAPYEQYF. CDR3 coding DNA: TGTGCCAGCAGTTTTAGTTGGGGGGGTGCCCCCTACGAGCAGTACTTC.

This chain uses TRBV5-4 with TRBJ2-1; 8 bases line up with TRBD2. The CDR3 sequence is 15 residues long. After removal of 3 bases from V and 4 bases from J, the junction contained 6 bases not matched to a gene. Germline CDR1 and CDR2: SGHNT and YYREEE (reference sequence). The CDR3 sequence: CASSSSAGGYNEQFF. In nucleotides, the CDR3 is TGTGCCAGCAGCTCTAGCGCGGGGGGTTACAATGAGCAGTTCTTC.

The J gene is TRBJ2-1, the V gene TRBV6-4; TRBD2 aligns across 9 bases. J lost 5 bases, V lost 2 bases, and 10 bases had no gene match. Germline CDR1 and CDR2: MRHNA and SNTAGT. The CDR3 length is 17 residues. The CDR3, as DNA: TGTGCCAGCAGTGACCTAAAAGGACTAGCGTTGGACAATGAGCAGTTCTTC. The encoded protein is CASSDLKGLALDNEQFF.

This chain joins TRBV24-1 and TRBJ2-1, with D possibly TRBD2 on 5 matching bases. From germline, CDR1 is KGHDR and CDR2 SFDVKD. The CDR3 is 15 residues long. Trimming removed 3 bases from V and 9 bases from J, with 17 bases in between. The CDR3 DNA follows: TGTGCCACCAGTGATAGGTCGGCTTACCGGGGTGAGCAGTTCTTC. Amino acids: CATSDRSAYRGEQFF.

V and J are TRBV18 and TRBJ2-1; D perhaps matches TRBD2 (6 bases). V was shortened by 2 bases and J by 7 bases, with 12 bases between the two germline ends. CDR1 and CDR2 from the germline V gene are KGHSH and LQKENI. The CDR3 extends over 14 amino acids. CDR3 loop: CASSPYGGRNEQFF. The CDR3 DNA reads TGTGCCAGCTCACCATACGGGGGACGTAATGAGCAGTTCTTC. Looking up the rest from reference TRBV18 and TRBJ2-1 gives the full variable domain: NAGVMQNPRHLVRRRGQEARLRCSPMKGHSHVYWYRQLPEEGLKFMVYLQKENIIDESGMPKERFSAEFPKEGPSILRIQQVVRGDSAAYFCASSPYGGRNEQFFGPGTRLTVL.

The J gene is TRBJ2-7, the V gene TRBV20-1; 10 bases map to TRBD2. This CDR3 spans 15 amino acids. Looked up from germline, CDR1 is DFQATT and CDR2 is SNEGSKA (reference sequence). J lost 2 bases, V lost 3 bases, and 7 bases had no gene match. The DNA of the CDR3 is TGCAGTGCTAGTGGACTAGCGGACCAAACCTACGAGCAGTACTTC. Protein product: CSASGLADQTYEQYF.

A remark on this clone: No DNA is shown, since the ends of the CDR3 on it are uncertain; the CDR3 is the one TCRdb lists. The chain carries TRBV5-1 and TRBJ2-1; TRBD1, as called in the table, went unchecked against the DNA. From its first to its last residue, the CDR3 has 14 amino acids. Per germline, CDR1 SGHRS and CDR2 YFSETQ. The chain's CDR3 is CASSSSDKTNEQFF.

The rearrangement joins TRBV28 to TRBJ1-5; no firm D call. The CDR3 has 14 amino acids. Germline V gene data show CDR1 as MDHEN and CDR2 as SYDVKM. V was shortened by 5 bases and J by 2 bases, with 10 bases between the two germline ends. In DNA form, the CDR3 reads TGTGCCAGCAGTACATACAGTGGCAATCAGCCCCAGCATTTT. Translated, it gives CASSTYSGNQPQHF. Based on the CDR3 plus reference TRBV28 and TRBJ1-5, the full variable domain is DVKVTQSSRYLVKRTGEKVFLECVQDMDHENMFWYRQDPGLGLRLIYFSYDVKMKEKGDIPEGYSVSREKKERFSLILESASTNQTSMYLCASSTYSGNQPQHFGDGTRLSIL.

The chain has TRBV5-4 and TRBJ1-1; 8 nucleotides line up with TRBD1. Germline CDR1 is SGHNT and CDR2 is YYREEE (reference sequence). Trimming removed 3 bases from V and 0 bases from J; junction bases left unmatched: 4. CDR3 length: 15 amino acids. The CDR3 loop is CASSSRQGMNTEAFF. The CDR3 DNA follows: TGTGCCAGCAGCTCTAGACAGGGGATGAACACTGAAGCTTTCTTT.

The chain is built from TRBV30 and TRBJ1-5, with TRBD1 matching over 11 bases. Germline trimming cut 7 bases from V and 6 bases from J; bases unmatched to any gene: 11. This CDR3 has 15 residues. Germline CDR1 is GTSNPN and CDR2 is SVGIG (reference sequence). As DNA, the CDR3 is TGTGCCTCCTCTGGGGGACAGGGGGTCGCTCAGCCCCAGCATTTT. It encodes CASSGGQGVAQPQHF.

The chain is built from TRBV7-6 and TRBJ2-1, with 12 bases lining up with TRBD2. Losses at the gene ends were 1 base for V and 8 bases for J; bases not matched to a gene: 12. Germline CDR1 SGHVS, CDR2 FNYEAQ. There are 18 residues in the CDR3. Here the CDR3 DNA reads TGTGCCAGCAGCTTAGGGGGAAGTGGACTAGCGGGACGGTATGAGCAGTTCTTC. Translated, it gives CASSLGGSGLAGRYEQFF.

V usage is TRBV3-1 (or the pseudogene TRBV3-2) and J usage is TRBJ2-2; 9 nucleotides match TRBD1. CDR1 is LGHDT and CDR2 is YNNKEL in the germline V gene (reference sequence). The V and J ends lost 3 bases and 3 bases, in that order; junction bases with no gene match: 2. The CDR3 spans 15 residues. CDR3 nucleotides: TGTGCCAGCAGCCATGGGACAGGGTACACCGGGGAGCTGTTTTTT. Protein sequence: CASSHGTGYTGELFF.

J is TRBJ2-2 and V is TRBV27; D perhaps matches TRBD1 (5 bases). Trimming took 3 bases from V and 0 from J, leaving 5 bases between them. The CDR3 runs to 14 residues. Germline CDR1 is MNHEY and CDR2 is SMNVEV (reference sequence). CDR3 nucleotides: TGTGCCAGCAGTTTCAGGGCGAACACCGGGGAGCTGTTTTTT. As protein: CASSFRANTGELFF.

Turning to this clone: The same CDR3 also results from other DNA sequences found in this sample. V and J are TRBV12-5 and TRBJ2-5; D possibly corresponds to TRBD2 (6 bases). Trimming left V 0 bases short and J 0 bases short, with 8 bases between. The CDR3 extends over 15 amino acids. Per the germline V gene, CDR1 is LGHNT and CDR2 is FRNRAP. The chain's CDR3 is CASGLVLADQETQYF. In DNA form, the CDR3 reads TGTGCTAGTGGTTTGGTACTAGCTGACCAAGAGACCCAGTACTTC.

Note on this clone: The sample has other DNA sequences that encode this CDR3 too. The rearrangement joins TRBV19 to TRBJ2-7; 11 nucleotides match TRBD1. Germline trimming cut 6 bases from V and 4 bases from J; bases unmatched to any gene: 8. Germline assignment: CDR1 LNHDA and CDR2 SQIVND (reference sequence). The CDR3 is 15 residues long. The CDR3 spells CASSSSGTGGYEQYF. For the CDR3, the DNA is TGTGCCAGTAGCAGCTCCGGGACAGGGGGGTACGAGCAGTACTTC.

The chain carries TRBV6-5 and TRBJ2-5; D unclear. Trimming took off 6 bases at V and 3 bases at J, with 17 bases between the two ends. CDR1 and CDR2 from the germline V gene are MNHEY and SVGAGI. The CDR3 sequence is 15 residues long. The CDR3 reads CASSGLWAREETQYF. CDR3 nucleotide sequence: TGTGCCAGCAGCGGCTTGTGGGCGAGAGAAGAGACCCAGTACTTC.

J is TRBJ2-2 and V is TRBV5-1; TRBD1 might be the D (6 bases). Between the trimmed V and J ends, which lost 4 bases and 6 bases, there was a span of 13 bases. The V gene's germline CDR1 is SGHRS and CDR2 YFSETQ. The length of the CDR3 is 14 residues. DNA for the CDR3: TGCGCCAGCAGCCAAACAGGGAAGGCCGGGGAGCTGTTTTTT. This codes for CASSQTGKAGELFF.